Presented here are 29 T cell receptor beta chains from one specimen sequenced in a study of shared clonotypes between healthy human individuals. Sequenced by immunoSEQ multiplex PCR; TCRdb stores in-frame clones only, minus some. This table has approximately 980,000 clones, less than 85% appearing once. Sequencing was performed on memory CD4+ T cells sorted from blood. Regarding subset: CD45RA-negative fraction. These receptors were collected from a man younger than 30 in good health.

The chain carries TRBV7-2 and TRBJ2-7; weak D call: TRBD2 (5 bases). The germline V and J ends were trimmed by 6 bases and 7 bases, with 13 bases remaining between them. The CDR3 length is 12 residues. Germline assignment: CDR1 SGHTA and CDR2 FQGNSA. CDR3 nucleotide sequence: TGTGCCAGCAGTTCTCCTCAGCGGGAGCAGTACTTC. The encoded protein is CASSSPQREQYF.

This clone has more than one count but fewer than ten. The chain uses TRBV4-1 and TRBJ2-3, with D unresolved. Looked up from germline, CDR1 is MGHRA and CDR2 is YSYEKL. This CDR3 is built from 12 residues. Between the trimmed V and J ends, which lost 5 bases and 3 bases, there was a span of 6 bases. The CDR3 DNA is TGCGCCAGCAGCACTTCGACAGATACGCAGTATTTT. Its translation is CASSTSTDTQYF.

Here the CDR3 DNA reads TGTGCCAGCAGCTTAGGCGTCCAGGTGGTTGAGCAGTTCTTC. Its protein is CASSLGVQVVEQFF. The V and J genes are TRBV7-6 and TRBJ2-1; D unclear. The V end lost 1 base, the J end lost 9 bases, and 13 bases lay between the germline ends. Germline-derived CDR1 and CDR2 are SGHVS and FNYEAQ. The CDR3 sequence is 14 residues long.

The chain carries TRBV7-3 and TRBJ2-3; no clear D gene. Deletions cut 4 bases from V and 4 bases from J, with 6 bases between. CDR1 is SGHTA and CDR2 is FQGTGA in the germline V gene. This CDR3 is 12 amino acids long. Here the CDR3 DNA reads TGTGCCAGCAGCTCCGGGTCAGATACGCAGTATTTT. Encoded protein: CASSSGSDTQYF.

This clone was seen only a few times. The chain couples TRBV9 to TRBJ2-7; TRBD1 might be the D (6 bases). Per germline, CDR1 SGDLS and CDR2 YYNGEE. The CDR3 is made up of 18 amino acids. V shed 2 bases and J shed 2 bases, with 23 bases lying between them. The CDR3 sequence: CASSVISAPARGPYEQYF. The CDR3, as DNA: TGTGCCAGCAGCGTGATCTCCGCCCCGGCCAGGGGACCCTACGAGCAGTACTTC. Based on the CDR3 plus reference TRBV9 and TRBJ2-7, the full variable domain is DSGVTQTPKHLITATGQRVTLRCSPRSGDLSVYWYQQSLDQGLQFLIQYYNGEERAKGNILERFSAQQFPDLHSELNLSSLELGDSALYFCASSVISAPARGPYEQYFGPGTRLTVT.

The V and J genes are TRBV4-1 and TRBJ1-1; D is undetermined. The V end lost 0 bases, the J end lost 5 bases, and 13 bases lay between the germline ends. This CDR3 spans 15 amino acids. The germline gives CDR1 MGHRA, CDR2 YSYEKL. The CDR3 nucleotides read TGCGCCAGCAGCCAAGATCGGGCAGTCCGGACTGAAGCTTTCTTT. Amino acid sequence: CASSQDRAVRTEAFF.

In its sample, this clone was seen a few times. V and J are TRBV9 and TRBJ2-3, with no clear D. The CDR3 sequence is 12 residues long. CDR1 and CDR2 (germline): SGDLS, YYNGEE. Trimming stripped 3 bases from V and 8 bases from J, with 10 bases between. The CDR3 is CASSEEWGTQYF. The DNA of the CDR3 is TGTGCCAGCAGCGAGGAGTGGGGTACGCAGTATTTT.

J is TRBJ2-7 and V is TRBV4-1; tentatively, D is TRBD2 (6 bases). Looked up from germline, CDR1 is MGHRA and CDR2 is YSYEKL. The V end lost 2 bases, the J end lost 3 bases, and 11 bases lay between the germline ends. This CDR3 is 14 amino acids long. As DNA, the CDR3 is TGCGCCAGCAGCCAATTTAGCGGCAGCTACGAGCAGTACTTC. Residues: CASSQFSGSYEQYF.

CDR3 in amino acids: CASSLGTGGARYGYTF. The DNA for the CDR3 is TGTGCCAGCAGCTTAGGGACAGGGGGCGCAAGGTATGGCTACACCTTC. V is TRBV7-9 and J is TRBJ1-2, with 11 bases aligning to TRBD1. V trimming: 1 base; J trimming: 5 bases; junction bases outside the gene matches: 6. This CDR3 has 16 amino acids. In germline, CDR1 is SEHNR, CDR2 FQNEAQ (reference sequence).

The chain has TRBV5-1 and TRBJ1-1, with 8 positions matching TRBD1. The CDR3 is 15 amino acids. Germline CDR1 and CDR2: SGHRS and YFSETQ. V dropped 4 bases and J dropped 5; count of bases not matched to a gene: 10. In DNA form, the CDR3 reads TGCGCCAGCAGCCTAACGACAGGGGAGATGACTGAAGCTTTCTTT. Its translation: CASSLTTGEMTEAFF. The full variable domain, with the rest looked up from reference TRBV5-1 and TRBJ1-1, is KAGVTQTPRYLIKTRGQQVTLSCSPISGHRSVSWYQQTPGQGLQFLFEYFSETQRNKGNFPGRFSGRQFSNSRSEMNVSTLELGDSALYLCASSLTTGEMTEAFFGQGTRLTVV.

The gene calls are TRBV12-5 and TRBJ2-3; 13 nucleotides match TRBD2. V shed 8 bases, J shed 5 bases, and the junction held 4 bases outside the gene matches. This CDR3 region has 14 residues. CDR1 LGHNT and CDR2 FRNRAP come from the germline V gene. The CDR3 region is CASRLAGGIDTQYF. The CDR3 bases are TGTGCTAGTCGACTAGCGGGAGGTATAGATACGCAGTATTTT.

The chain combines TRBV2 with TRBJ1-4; D gene unclear. Trimming stripped 5 bases from V and 4 bases from J, with 8 bases between. Germline CDR1 SNHLY, CDR2 FYNNEI. The CDR3 has 13 amino acids. The DNA for the CDR3 is TGTGCCAGCAGTAGGCATTTTAATGAAAAACTGTTTTTT. Residues: CASSRHFNEKLFF. Using reference TRBV2 and TRBJ1-4 for the parts outside the CDR3, the full variable domain is EPEVTQTPSHQVTQMGQEVILRCVPISNHLYFYWYRQILGQKVEFLVSFYNNEISEKSEIFDDQFSVERPDGSNFTLKIRSTKLEDSAMYFCASSRHFNEKLFFGSGTQLSVL.

This rearrangement joins TRBV27 to TRBJ2-1; D is ambiguous. The length of the CDR3 is 15 residues. The germline V and J ends were trimmed by 4 bases and 2 bases, with 12 bases remaining between them. Germline V gene data show CDR1 as MNHEY and CDR2 as SMNVEV (reference sequence). CDR3 loop: CASSSYGSTYNEQFF. The CDR3 bases are TGTGCCAGCAGTTCCTACGGGTCGACCTACAATGAGCAGTTCTTC.

This clone was counted at least ten times. The chain uses TRBV7-6 and TRBJ2-3, with D possibly matching TRBD2 (7 bases). V lost 8 bases, J lost 0 bases, and 15 bases lay in between. The germline V gene has CDR1 SGHVS and CDR2 FNYEAQ. CDR3 length: 15 amino acids. DNA of the CDR3: TGTGCCAGCCAAACAGGGACTACTAGCACAGATACGCAGTATTTT. This encodes CASQTGTTSTDTQYF.

The gene calls are TRBV19 and TRBJ1-5; D ambiguous. Germline V lookup: CDR1 LNHDA, CDR2 SQIVND (reference sequence). Between the trimmed V and J ends, which lost 5 bases and 6 bases, there was a span of 14 bases. The CDR3 is 14 residues long. The CDR3 protein is CASSSNSGTQPQHF. DNA of the CDR3: TGTGCCAGTAGTTCAAACAGCGGTACTCAGCCCCAGCATTTT.

The chain uses TRBV18 and TRBJ1-1, with 8 bases aligning to TRBD1. From germline, CDR1 is KGHSH and CDR2 LQKENI. J lost 1 base, V lost 5 bases, and 6 bases had no gene match. The CDR3 extends over 15 amino acids. The CDR3 reads CASSERDRQNTEAFF. The CDR3 coding sequence is TGTGCCAGCTCAGAGAGGGACAGGCAGAACACTGAAGCTTTCTTT.

The chain is built from TRBV4-3 and TRBJ1-2; D uncertain. V gave up 6 bases and J gave up 4 bases, with 15 bases separating them. The CDR3 extends over 14 amino acids. Germline V gene lookup returns CDR1 LGHNA and CDR2 YSLEER. The CDR3 sequence: CASSDSASIYGYTF. CDR3 coding DNA: TGCGCCAGCAGTGACTCCGCGAGCATCTATGGCTACACCTTC.

This clone was seen more than once but under ten times. The chain is built from TRBV2 and TRBJ2-5, with D maybe TRBD2 (6 bases). V lost 5 bases and J lost 3, with 16 bases in between. Germline V gives CDR1 SNHLY, CDR2 FYNNEI. There are 15 residues in the CDR3. DNA of the CDR3: TGTGCCAGCAGTCCGGGACTGCGGCCCGAAGAGACCCAGTACTTC. This sequence encodes CASSPGLRPEETQYF.

The chain recombines TRBV5-1 with TRBJ1-5; tentatively, D is TRBD1 (6 bases). CDR3 length equals 14 residues. The V end was cut by 5 bases, the J end by 5 bases, with 14 bases between. The germline gives CDR1 SGHRS, CDR2 YFSETQ. The CDR3 spells CASSAQGFDQPQHF. For the CDR3, the DNA is TGCGCCAGCAGTGCCCAGGGGTTTGATCAGCCCCAGCATTTT.

The rearrangement links TRBV19 to TRBJ1-6; D is uncertain. The CDR3 consists of 14 residues. CDR1 is LNHDA and CDR2 is SQIVND in the germline V gene (reference sequence). V was cut by 10 bases and J by 3 bases, with 13 bases left in between. In DNA, the CDR3 is TGTGCCACCATAGGTGGAAACTATAATTCACCCCTCCACTTT. It translates to CATIGGNYNSPLHF.

The chain carries TRBV19 and TRBJ1-6; a weak D match, TRBD1 (6 bases). This CDR3 contains 14 residues. V was pared by 5 bases and J by 5 bases, with 10 bases between. The germline V gene has CDR1 LNHDA and CDR2 SQIVND (reference sequence). CDR3: CASSSDRNNSPLHF. CDR3 in DNA: TGTGCCAGTAGTTCCGACAGGAATAATTCACCCCTCCACTTT.

This rearrangement joins TRBV6-5 to TRBJ1-6; TRBD1 aligns across 9 bases. Germline V gene sequence: CDR1 MNHEY, CDR2 SVGAGI. CDR3 size: 16 residues. The V gene end was trimmed by 1 base and the J gene end by 5 bases; junction bases not matched to a gene: 3. Here the CDR3 reads CASSYLGQGNNSPLHF. For the CDR3, the DNA is TGTGCCAGCAGTTACTTAGGACAGGGGAATAATTCACCCCTCCACTTT.

V is TRBV5-6 and J is TRBJ1-2, with a weak D call TRBD1 (5 bases). Trimming cost V 0 bases and J 8 bases, with 14 bases left between them. The germline gives CDR1 SGHDT, CDR2 YYEEEE. There are 14 residues in the CDR3. This CDR3 is CASSLDGLGRGYTF. CDR3 in DNA: TGTGCCAGCAGCTTGGACGGTTTGGGACGAGGCTACACCTTC.

CDR3: CASSYDIQGGNSPLHF. The CDR3 DNA sequence: TGTGCCAGCAGCTACGATATACAGGGGGGAAATTCACCCCTCCACTTT. The chain couples TRBV5-5 to TRBJ1-6; 8 bases are shared with TRBD1. Trimming cost V 3 bases and J 7 bases; bases outside gene matches: 9. The CDR3 has 16 amino acids. Germline values: CDR1 SGHKS, CDR2 YYEKEE (reference sequence). Full variable domain (missing parts from reference TRBV5-5 and TRBJ1-6): DAGVTQSPTHLIKTRGQQVTLRCSPISGHKSVSWYQQVLGQGPQFIFQYYEKEERGRGNFPDRFSARQFPNYSSELNVNALLLGDSALYLCASSYDIQGGNSPLHFGNGTRLTVT.

The chain has TRBV27 and TRBJ2-7; D uncertain. The CDR3 sequence is 14 residues long. The V end was cut by 2 bases, the J end by 6 bases, with 14 bases between. Germline CDR1 and CDR2: MNHEY and SMNVEV (reference sequence). The CDR3 protein is CASSLVRQVPEQYF. CDR3 DNA: TGTGCCAGCAGTTTAGTGCGTCAGGTCCCCGAGCAGTACTTC.

This rearrangement joins TRBV30 to TRBJ2-5, with D maybe TRBD1 (5 bases). The V end lost 3 bases, the J end lost 5 bases, and 16 bases lay between the germline ends. CDR3 length: 14 residues. The V gene's germline CDR1 is GTSNPN and CDR2 SVGIG (reference sequence). The CDR3, as DNA: TGTGCCTGGAGCTCAACAGGTCTCCGGGAGACCCAGTACTTC. This gives the protein CAWSSTGLRETQYF.

This sequence joins TRBV19 and TRBJ2-1, with D possibly matching TRBD1 (6 bases). The V gene lost 6 bases and the J gene lost 7 bases, with 19 bases spanning the gap. The CDR3 is made up of 15 amino acids. The germline gives CDR1 LNHDA, CDR2 SQIVND (reference sequence). The CDR3 sequence: CASRPSVQGWNEQFF. CDR3 DNA: TGTGCCAGTAGACCCTCCGTCCAGGGGTGGAATGAGCAGTTCTTC.

The CDR3 DNA reads as TGTGCCAGCCAGTCCGGAGGGGGAAATAACTATGGCTACACCTTC. This codes for CASQSGGGNNYGYTF. The rearrangement uses TRBV5-4 and TRBJ1-2; D might be TRBD1 (6 bases). Looked up from germline, CDR1 is SGHNT and CDR2 is YYREEE (reference sequence). The CDR3 length is 15 residues. Between the trimmed V and J ends, which lost 7 bases and 1 base, there was a span of 17 bases.

V usage is TRBV19 and J usage is TRBJ2-3, with a weak D call TRBD1 (6 bases). This CDR3 has 14 residues. CDR1 is LNHDA, CDR2 SQIVND, per germline (reference sequence). Trimming cost V 3 bases and J 4 bases, with 11 bases left between them. The CDR3 loop is CASSIYRAPDTQYF. As DNA, the CDR3 is TGTGCCAGTAGTATCTACAGGGCCCCAGATACGCAGTATTTT.